This TCR beta chain is from a study of shared T cell receptors in the human thymus. Germline V gene sequence: CDR1 SGHDN, CDR2 FVKESK. CDR3 length equals 18 residues. Trimming shortened V by 4 bases and J by 1 base, and 22 bases separated the two germline ends. Sequencing used immunoSEQ multiplex PCR; TCRdb keeps in-frame clones, though not all of them. This table holds about 380,000 clones, 85% to 95% found once. This TCR was sampled from a human donor. This sequence joins TRBV14 and TRBJ1-1; D uncertain. The specimen sequenced was thymocytes. This CDR3 reads CASSLGVLGPGKNTEAFF. The CDR3 DNA follows: TGTGCCAGCAGCCTAGGAGTCCTCGGACCCGGCAAGAACACTGAAGCTTTCTTT.